These T cell receptor beta chains were read from a single sample in a study of cytomegalovirus exposure and HLA in healthy donors. The data were produced by immunoSEQ multiplex PCR, yet TCRdb's version contains in-frame clones alone and is incomplete. This sample contains 150,000 to 200,000 clones. Sequenced material: PBMCs. The source is a man aged 25-45 years in good health and CMV-seronegative. The CDR3 runs from the conserved cysteine through the conserved F or W. The D gene is left open where the match is weak.

len	d_gene	v_gene	j_gene	CDR3aa	CDR3nt
15	TRBD1	TRBV28	TRBJ1-5	CASSVGGQGAQPQHF	TGTGCCAGCAGCGTAGGGGGACAGGGGGCCCAGCCCCAGCATTTT
13	.	TRBV7-9	TRBJ2-7	CASTLGGSYEQYF	TGTGCCAGCACCTTGGGGGGTAGCTACGAGCAGTACTTC
17	TRBD2	TRBV5-1	TRBJ2-5	CASSLGGLAGGPETQYF	TGCGCCAGCAGCTTGGGGGGACTAGCGGGAGGTCCAGAGACCCAGTACTTC
16	TRBD2	TRBV9	TRBJ2-1	CASSIGLAGVYNEQFF	TGTGCCAGCAGCATCGGGCTAGCGGGAGTTTACAATGAGCAGTTCTTC
14	.	TRBV5-4	TRBJ2-1	CASSFVQGDGEQFF	TGTGCCAGCAGCTTCGTTCAGGGTGACGGAGAGCAGTTCTTC
13	.	TRBV27	TRBJ1-2	CASSLTGSYGYTF	TGTGCCAGCAGTTTAACAGGGTCCTATGGCTACACCTTC
17	TRBD2	TRBV14	TRBJ2-1	CASSHHGGERSYNEQFF	TGTGCCAGCAGCCACCATGGGGGGGAGCGATCCTACAATGAGCAGTTCTTC
16	.	TRBV4-2	TRBJ2-1	CASSHLTGDFYNEQFF	TGTGCCAGCAGCCACTTAACAGGGGACTTCTACAATGAGCAGTTCTTC
13	.	TRBV30	TRBJ1-1	CASQPVPNTEAFF	TGTGCCTCTCAACCGGTACCGAACACTGAAGCTTTCTTT
13	TRBD1	TRBV5-1	TRBJ2-7	CASSPGQSYEQYF	TGCGCCAGCAGCCCGGGACAGTCCTACGAGCAGTACTTC
14	TRBD2	TRBV2	TRBJ2-5	CASSEVAGEETQYF	TGTGCCAGCAGTGAGGTAGCGGGAGAAGAGACCCAGTACTTC
12	TRBD1	TRBV11-3	TRBJ1-2	CASAGQNYGYTF	TGTGCCTCCGCGGGACAGAACTATGGCTACACCTTC
12	.	TRBV7-2	TRBJ2-5	CASSLTGQTQYF	TGTGCCAGCAGCTTAACCGGTCAGACCCAGTACTTC
14	.	TRBV9	TRBJ2-7	CASSPSQGSYEQYF	TGTGCCAGCAGCCCTAGCCAAGGCTCCTACGAGCAGTACTTC
13	.	TRBV6-6	TRBJ1-5	CASSSPGYQPQHF	TGTGCCAGCAGTTCTCCAGGGTATCAGCCCCAGCATTTT
13	TRBD1	TRBV29-1	TRBJ2-7	CSVERDRGGEQYF	TGCAGCGTTGAAAGGGACAGGGGAGGCGAGCAGTACTTC
16	TRBD1	TRBV13	TRBJ2-2	CASSSFQGADTGELFF	TGTGCCAGCAGCTCATTCCAGGGGGCCGACACCGGGGAGCTGTTTTTT
13	TRBD1	TRBV2	TRBJ2-5	CASSRDRGETQYF	TGTGCCAGCAGTCGGGACAGGGGAGAGACCCAGTACTTC
17	TRBD1	TRBV5-4	TRBJ2-3	CASSWGTGGVGTDTQYF	TGTGCCAGCAGCTGGGGGACAGGGGGGGTGGGCACAGATACGCAGTATTTT
15	TRBD1	TRBV7-9	TRBJ2-5	CASSSLLDRGETQYF	TGTGCCAGCAGCTCGCTACTGGACAGGGGGGAGACCCAGTACTTC
18	.	TRBV19	TRBJ1-5	CASSIYPVLGRGDQPQHF	TGTGCCAGTAGTATTTATCCCGTTTTGGGAAGGGGCGATCAGCCCCAGCATTTT
13	.	TRBV11-3	TRBJ1-1	CASSSEGDTEAFF	TGTGCCAGCAGCTCCGAGGGGGACACTGAAGCTTTCTTT
15	TRBD2	TRBV30	TRBJ2-1	CAWSVGLAGHNEQFF	TGTGCCTGGAGTGTTGGCCTAGCGGGTCACAATGAGCAGTTCTTC
16	.	TRBV2	TRBJ1-2	CASSYEAVVLSYGYTF	TGTGCCAGCAGTTATGAGGCAGTTGTCCTCAGCTATGGCTACACCTTC
12	TRBD1	TRBV19	TRBJ2-1	CASVQGAGEQFF	TGTGCCAGTGTACAGGGGGCAGGTGAGCAGTTCTTC
14	TRBD2	TRBV5-1	TRBJ2-3	CATTAGDSTDTQYF	TGCGCCACAACGGCGGGAGATAGCACAGATACGCAGTATTTT
13	TRBD1	TRBV7-9	TRBJ1-5	CASSSQGGQPQHF	TGTGCCAGCAGTTCCCAGGGGGGTCAGCCCCAGCATTTT
17	.	TRBV5-3	TRBJ1-6	CARSLYRRRGYNSPLHF	TGTGCCAGAAGCTTGTACAGGAGGAGGGGATATAATTCACCCCTCCACTTT
15	TRBD2	TRBV2	TRBJ2-4	CASRAELAGVNIQYF	TGTGCCAGCAGGGCAGAGCTAGCGGGAGTAAACATTCAGTACTTC
15	.	TRBV6-5	TRBJ1-4	CASSYSYRKDEKLFF	TGTGCCAGCAGTTACAGCTACAGGAAGGATGAAAAACTGTTTTTT
15	.	TRBV30	TRBJ2-3	CAWTHGGASTDTQYF	TGTGCCTGGACCCATGGAGGAGCTAGCACAGATACGCAGTATTTT
15	TRBD2	TRBV5-1	TRBJ2-1	CASSLSSGSYNEQFF	TGCGCCAGCAGCTTGTCTAGCGGCTCCTACAATGAGCAGTTCTTC
16	.	TRBV18	TRBJ2-7	CASSPLGGGSTYEQYF	TGTGCCAGCTCACCACTTGGGGGGGGCTCAACCTACGAGCAGTACTTC
14	TRBD1	TRBV6-1	TRBJ2-1	CASSRDRVYNEQFF	TGTGCCTCTAGCCGGGACAGGGTGTACAATGAGCAGTTCTTC